This entry lists 15 T cell receptor beta chains sequenced from one sample in a study of blood T cell repertoires in COVID-19. Clones were sequenced by immunoSEQ multiplex PCR, and TCRdb holds only the in-frame ones, with some missing. Of approximately 300,000 clones listed, roughly 90% are singletons. The material sequenced was peripheral blood. These receptors were collected from a woman in her forties or fifties with active or convalescent COVID-19.

In its sample, this clone was seen a few times. The chain is built from TRBV6-6 and TRBJ1-2; 8 nucleotides match TRBD1. Looked up from germline, CDR1 is MNHNY and CDR2 is SVGAGI (reference sequence). The CDR3 runs 13 residues. J lost 8 bases, V lost 5 bases, and 7 bases had no gene match. The CDR3 DNA reads TGTGCCAGCAGTGCCCAGGGGGCTGAAGGCTACACCTTC. It codes for CASSAQGAEGYTF.

This chain links TRBV15 with TRBJ2-2; TRBD1 aligns across 7 bases. This CDR3 contains 15 residues. Germline V gene lookup returns CDR1 LNHNV and CDR2 YYDKDF (reference sequence). Unmatched junction bases numbered 8, after V lost 5 bases and J lost 5 bases. The CDR3 region is CATSGHRGKTGELFF. The CDR3 nucleotides are TGTGCCACCAGCGGTCACAGGGGAAAAACCGGGGAGCTGTTTTTT.

J is TRBJ2-7 and V is TRBV30; TRBD1 is a possible D gene (6 bases). V was shortened by 2 bases and J by 2 bases, with 10 bases between the two germline ends. Germline V gene sequence: CDR1 GTSNPN, CDR2 SVGIG (reference sequence). The CDR3 spans 13 residues. This CDR3 reads CAWSFYRAYEQYF. The CDR3 region has the DNA TGTGCCTGGAGTTTTTACAGGGCCTACGAGCAGTACTTC.

V gene TRBV25-1 combines with J gene TRBJ1-4, with D tentatively TRBD1 (5 bases). The V gene's germline CDR1 is MGHDK and CDR2 SYGVNS. The ends were cut back, 3 bases at V and 4 bases at J, with 12 bases in the middle. CDR3 length: 15 amino acids. CDR3 in amino acids: CASSERQWGNEKLFF. The CDR3, as DNA: TGTGCCAGCAGTGAGCGACAGTGGGGTAATGAAAAACTGTTTTTT. Together with reference TRBV25-1 and TRBJ1-4, the CDR3 gives the full variable domain: EADIYQTPRYLVIGTGKKITLECSQTMGHDKMYWYQQDPGMELHLIHYSYGVNSTEKGDLSSESTVSRIRTEHFPLTLESARPSHTSQYLCASSERQWGNEKLFFGSGTQLSVL.

This rearrangement joins TRBV27 to TRBJ2-7, with TRBD1 identical over 7 bases. Per the germline V gene, CDR1 is MNHEY and CDR2 is SMNVEV (reference sequence). The ends lost 1 base at V and 3 bases at J; junction bases unmatched: 6. CDR3 length: 15 residues. The CDR3 region is CASSLFGRGNYEQYF. CDR3 sequence (DNA): TGTGCCAGCAGTTTATTCGGCAGGGGGAACTACGAGCAGTACTTC.

This sequence joins TRBV5-4 and TRBJ2-2; 15 bases map to TRBD2. The CDR3 covers 18 residues. V lost 3 bases and J lost 6; bases outside the gene matches: 9. Germline V gives CDR1 SGHNT, CDR2 YYREEE (reference sequence). The CDR3, as DNA: TGTGCCAGCAGCTCGGGACTAGCGGGAGGAAGGAGGGCCGGGGAGCTGTTTTTT. Translating gives CASSSGLAGGRRAGELFF.

The chain recombines TRBV6-2 or TRBV6-3 with TRBJ2-2, with 8 positions matching TRBD1. The CDR3 runs 16 residues. Per germline, CDR1 MNHEY and CDR2 SVGEGT. V gave up 2 bases and J gave up 4 bases; unmatched junction bases: 6. CDR3 residues: CASSYGTGFSTGELFF. The CDR3 nucleotides read TGTGCCAGCAGTTACGGGACAGGTTTCAGCACCGGGGAGCTGTTTTTT.

This clone was seen a single time. The V gene is TRBV3-1 (or the pseudogene TRBV3-2), the J gene TRBJ2-2, with 8 bases fitting TRBD2. The junction had 5 bases not matched to a gene; V was cut back by 5 bases and J by 3 bases. CDR1 is LGHDT and CDR2 is YNNKEL in the germline V gene (reference sequence). The CDR3 sequence is 15 residues long. CDR3 coding DNA: TGTGCCAGCAGCGCGGGGGGCGTGGACACCGGGGAGCTGTTTTTT. Translated, it gives CASSAGGVDTGELFF.

The chain carries TRBV12-3 or TRBV12-4 and TRBJ1-1; D is undetermined. This CDR3 comprises 13 residues. Trimming took off 3 bases at V and 4 bases at J, with 9 bases between the two ends. The CDR3 DNA sequence: TGTGCCAGCAGTTTGGAGGGCGCCACTGAAGCTTTCTTT. It is translated as CASSLEGATEAFF.

In this sample, this clone turned up once. The chain uses TRBV15 and TRBJ2-2; tentative D call: TRBD1 (6 bases). Germline-derived CDR1 and CDR2 are LNHNV and YYDKDF (reference sequence). This CDR3 is built from 16 residues. Trimming took off 0 bases at V and 0 bases at J, with 8 bases between the two ends. CDR3 nucleotides: TGTGCCACCAGCAGAGATTGGACAGCGAACACCGGGGAGCTGTTTTTT. This sequence encodes CATSRDWTANTGELFF. The full variable domain, in which reference TRBV15 and TRBJ2-2 provide the parts outside the CDR3, is DAMVIQNPRYQVTQFGKPVTLSCSQTLNHNVMYWYQQKSSQAPKLLFHYYDKDFNNEADTPDNFQSRRPNTSFCFLDIRSPGLGDTAMYLCATSRDWTANTGELFFGEGSRLTVL.

The rearrangement links TRBV15 to TRBJ1-5; the match to TRBD1 covers 8 bases. Germline V CDR1 and CDR2: LNHNV, YYDKDF (reference sequence). Trimming removed 1 base from V and 4 bases from J; junction bases left unmatched: 0. The CDR3 runs to 14 residues. CDR3 residues: CATSRGTGNQPQHF. Written as DNA, the CDR3 is TGTGCCACCAGCAGAGGGACAGGGAATCAGCCCCAGCATTTT.

This clone was seen a handful of times. V and J are TRBV27 and TRBJ2-5; D perhaps matches TRBD2 (6 bases). CDR1 is MNHEY, CDR2 SMNVEV, per germline (reference sequence). V shed 6 bases and J shed 2 bases, with 10 bases lying between them. The CDR3 consists of 13 residues. Written as DNA, the CDR3 is TGTGCCAGCAGAGATAGCGGACAAGAGACCCAGTACTTC. The encoded protein is CASRDSGQETQYF.

The chain recombines TRBV5-1 with TRBJ1-1; TRBD1 aligns across 9 bases. This CDR3 is 13 amino acids long. The V and J ends lost 2 bases and 6 bases, in that order; junction bases with no gene match: 2. Germline CDR1 is SGHRS and CDR2 is YFSETQ. DNA for the CDR3: TGCGCCAGCAGCTTAAGACAGGGGGCTGAAGCTTTCTTT. It is translated as CASSLRQGAEAFF.

The chain joins TRBV6-1 to TRBJ2-5; 9 bases map to TRBD1. Trimming took 10 bases from V and 2 from J; bases not matched to a gene: 8. This CDR3 contains 14 residues. Germline-derived CDR1 and CDR2 are MNHNS and SASEGT. As DNA, the CDR3 is TGTGCCACCACCCGGGACAGGGTGCAAGAGACCCAGTACTTC. This translates into CATTRDRVQETQYF.

On this clone: Other DNA variants within this sample encode the same CDR3. Here the CDR3 reads CASSLGGAGQPQHF. CDR3 sequence (DNA): TGTGCCAGCAGTTTAGGGGGGGCTGGTCAGCCCCAGCATTTT. The chain links TRBV28 to TRBJ1-5, with D perhaps TRBD1 (6 bases). This CDR3 contains 14 residues. CDR1 is MDHEN, CDR2 SYDVKM, per germline. V was shortened by 2 bases and J by 6 bases, with 11 bases between the two germline ends. Drawing the rest from reference TRBV28 and TRBJ1-5, the complete variable domain is DVKVTQSSRYLVKRTGEKVFLECVQDMDHENMFWYRQDPGLGLRLIYFSYDVKMKEKGDIPEGYSVSREKKERFSLILESASTNQTSMYLCASSLGGAGQPQHFGDGTRLSIL.